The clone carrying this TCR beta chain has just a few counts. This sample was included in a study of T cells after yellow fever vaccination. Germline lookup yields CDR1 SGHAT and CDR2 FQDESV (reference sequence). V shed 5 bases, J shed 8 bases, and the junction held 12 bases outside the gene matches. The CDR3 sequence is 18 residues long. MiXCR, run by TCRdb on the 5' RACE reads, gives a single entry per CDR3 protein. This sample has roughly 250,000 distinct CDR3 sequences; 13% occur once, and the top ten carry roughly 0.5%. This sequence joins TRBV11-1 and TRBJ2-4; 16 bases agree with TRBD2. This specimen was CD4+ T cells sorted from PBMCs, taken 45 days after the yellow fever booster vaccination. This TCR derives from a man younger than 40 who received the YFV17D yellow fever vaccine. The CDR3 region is CASSTGTSGRAGVDIQYF. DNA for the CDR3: TGTGCCAGCAGCACAGGGACTAGCGGGAGGGCGGGGGTTGACATTCAGTACTTC. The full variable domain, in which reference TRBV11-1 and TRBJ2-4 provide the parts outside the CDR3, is EAEVAQSPRYKITEKSQAVAFWCDPISGHATLYWYRQILGQGPELLVQFQDESVVDDSQLPKDRFSAERLKGVDSTLKIQPAELGDSAMYLCASSTGTSGRAGVDIQYFGAGTRLSVL.